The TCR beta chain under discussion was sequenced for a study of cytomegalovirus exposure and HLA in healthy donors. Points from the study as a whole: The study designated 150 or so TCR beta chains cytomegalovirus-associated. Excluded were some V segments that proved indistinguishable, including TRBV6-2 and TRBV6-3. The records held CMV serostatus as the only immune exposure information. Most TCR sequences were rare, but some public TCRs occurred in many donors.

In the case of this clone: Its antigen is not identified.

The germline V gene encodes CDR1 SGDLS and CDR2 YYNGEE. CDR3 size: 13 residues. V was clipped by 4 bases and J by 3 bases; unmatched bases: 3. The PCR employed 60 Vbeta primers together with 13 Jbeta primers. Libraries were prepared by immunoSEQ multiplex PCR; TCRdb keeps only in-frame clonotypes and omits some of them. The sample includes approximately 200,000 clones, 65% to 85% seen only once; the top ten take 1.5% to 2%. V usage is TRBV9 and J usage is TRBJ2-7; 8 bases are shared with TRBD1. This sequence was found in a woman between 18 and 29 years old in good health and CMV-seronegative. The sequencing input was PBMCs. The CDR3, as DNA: TGTGCCAGCAGCCCAGACAGGGGCTACGAGCAGTACTTC. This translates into CASSPDRGYEQYF. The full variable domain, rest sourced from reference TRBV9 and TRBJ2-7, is DSGVTQTPKHLITATGQRVTLRCSPRSGDLSVYWYQQSLDQGLQFLIQYYNGEERAKGNILERFSAQQFPDLHSELNLSSLELGDSALYFCASSPDRGYEQYFGPGTRLTVT.